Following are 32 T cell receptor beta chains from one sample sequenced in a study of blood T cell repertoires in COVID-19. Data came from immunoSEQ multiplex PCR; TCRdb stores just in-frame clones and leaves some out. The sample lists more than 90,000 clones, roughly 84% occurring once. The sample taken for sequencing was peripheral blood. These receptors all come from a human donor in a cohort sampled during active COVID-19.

Here the CDR3 reads CASSLGQGESNEQFF. DNA for the CDR3: TGCGCCAGCAGCTTGGGACAGGGAGAGAGCAATGAGCAGTTCTTC. The rearrangement joins TRBV5-1 to TRBJ2-1, with TRBD1 matching 7 bases. The V gene's germline CDR1 is SGHRS and CDR2 YFSETQ. The CDR3 has 15 residues. The trim removed 0 bases at V and 6 bases at J, leaving 6 bases unmatched.

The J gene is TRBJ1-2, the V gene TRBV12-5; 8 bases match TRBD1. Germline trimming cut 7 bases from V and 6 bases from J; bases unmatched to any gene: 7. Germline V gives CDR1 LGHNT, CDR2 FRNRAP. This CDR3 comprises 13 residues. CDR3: CASALDRVHGYTF. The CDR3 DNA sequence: TGTGCTAGTGCCTTGGACAGGGTACATGGCTACACCTTC.

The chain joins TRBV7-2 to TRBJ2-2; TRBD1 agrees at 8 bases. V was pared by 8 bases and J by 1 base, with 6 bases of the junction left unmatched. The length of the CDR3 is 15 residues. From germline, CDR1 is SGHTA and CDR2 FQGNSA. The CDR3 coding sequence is TGTGCCAGCGGCAGACAGGGGCTGAACACCGGGGAGCTGTTTTTT. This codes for CASGRQGLNTGELFF.

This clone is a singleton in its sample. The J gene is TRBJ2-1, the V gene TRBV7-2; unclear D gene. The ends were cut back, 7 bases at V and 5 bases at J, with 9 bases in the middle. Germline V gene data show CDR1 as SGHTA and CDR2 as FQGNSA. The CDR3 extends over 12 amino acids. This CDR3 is CASIASNNEQFF. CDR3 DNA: TGTGCCAGCATAGCCTCTAACAATGAGCAGTTCTTC.

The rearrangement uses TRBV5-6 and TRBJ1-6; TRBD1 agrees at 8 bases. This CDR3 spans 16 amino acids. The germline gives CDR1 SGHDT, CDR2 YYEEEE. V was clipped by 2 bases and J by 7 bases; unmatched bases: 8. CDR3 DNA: TGTGCCAGCAGCTTTGGTACAGGGGGATCGAATTCACCCCTCCACTTT. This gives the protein CASSFGTGGSNSPLHF.

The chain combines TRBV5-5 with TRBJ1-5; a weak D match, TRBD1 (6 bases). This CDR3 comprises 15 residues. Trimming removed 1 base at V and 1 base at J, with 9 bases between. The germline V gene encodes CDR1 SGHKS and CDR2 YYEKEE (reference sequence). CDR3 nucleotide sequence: TGTGCCAGCAGCTTGTGGCAGGGGAGCAATCAGCCCCAGCATTTT. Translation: CASSLWQGSNQPQHF.

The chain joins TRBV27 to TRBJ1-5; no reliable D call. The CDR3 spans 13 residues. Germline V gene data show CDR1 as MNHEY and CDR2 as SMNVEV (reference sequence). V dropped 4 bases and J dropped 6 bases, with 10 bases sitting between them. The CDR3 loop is CASSSHFAQPQHF. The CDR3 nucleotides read TGTGCCAGCAGTTCCCACTTCGCTCAGCCCCAGCATTTT.

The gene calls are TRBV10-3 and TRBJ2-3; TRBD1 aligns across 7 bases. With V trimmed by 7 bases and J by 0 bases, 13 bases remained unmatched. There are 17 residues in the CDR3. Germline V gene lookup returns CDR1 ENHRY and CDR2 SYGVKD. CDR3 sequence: CAITSEGAVRSTDTQYF. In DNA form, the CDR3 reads TGTGCCATCACCTCCGAGGGGGCCGTACGAAGCACAGATACGCAGTATTTT.

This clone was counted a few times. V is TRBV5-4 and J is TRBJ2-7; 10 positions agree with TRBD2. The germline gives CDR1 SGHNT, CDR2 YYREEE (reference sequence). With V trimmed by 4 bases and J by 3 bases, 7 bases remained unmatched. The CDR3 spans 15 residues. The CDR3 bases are TGTGCCAGCAGCCCTCTAGCGGGAGAGCTCTACGAGCAGTACTTC. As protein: CASSPLAGELYEQYF.

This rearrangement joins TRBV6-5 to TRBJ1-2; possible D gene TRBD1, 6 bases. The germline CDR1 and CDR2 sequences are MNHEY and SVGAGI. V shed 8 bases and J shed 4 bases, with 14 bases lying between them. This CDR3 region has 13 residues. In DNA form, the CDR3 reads TGTGCCAGCGTTCGAGACAGGAGCTATGGCTACACCTTC. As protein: CASVRDRSYGYTF.

The CDR3 DNA is TGTGCCAGTAGTTCTCCGGGACAGAACACTGAAGCTTTCTTT. Amino acid sequence: CASSSPGQNTEAFF. The J gene is TRBJ1-1, the V gene TRBV19; a weak D match, TRBD1 (6 bases). The length of the CDR3 is 14 residues. The V gene's germline CDR1 is LNHDA and CDR2 SQIVND (reference sequence). Trimming cost V 5 bases and J 1 base, with 11 bases left between them.

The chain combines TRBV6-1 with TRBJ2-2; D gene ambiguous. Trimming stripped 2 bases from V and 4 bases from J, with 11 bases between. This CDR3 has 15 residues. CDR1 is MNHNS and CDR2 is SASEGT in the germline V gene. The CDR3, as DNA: TGTGCCAGCAGTGAACATTCACAGTTCACCGGGGAGCTGTTTTTT. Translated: CASSEHSQFTGELFF.

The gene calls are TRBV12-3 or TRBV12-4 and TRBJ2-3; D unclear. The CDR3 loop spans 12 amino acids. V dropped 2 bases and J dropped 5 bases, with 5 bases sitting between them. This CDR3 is CASSLTGDTQYF. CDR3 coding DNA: TGTGCCAGCAGTTTAACGGGAGATACGCAGTATTTT.

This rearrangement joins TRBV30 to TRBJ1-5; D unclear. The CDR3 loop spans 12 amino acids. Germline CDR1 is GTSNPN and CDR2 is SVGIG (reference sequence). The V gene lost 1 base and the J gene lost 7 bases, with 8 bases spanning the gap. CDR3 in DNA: TGTGCCTGGAGTGGCGTGAAGCAGCCCCAGCATTTT. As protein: CAWSGVKQPQHF.

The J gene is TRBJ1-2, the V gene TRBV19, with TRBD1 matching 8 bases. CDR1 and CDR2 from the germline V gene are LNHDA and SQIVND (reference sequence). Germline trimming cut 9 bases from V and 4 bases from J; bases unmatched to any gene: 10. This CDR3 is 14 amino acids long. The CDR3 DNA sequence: TGTGCCAGCCGTGGACAGGGTCTATCCTATGGCTACACCTTC. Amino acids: CASRGQGLSYGYTF.

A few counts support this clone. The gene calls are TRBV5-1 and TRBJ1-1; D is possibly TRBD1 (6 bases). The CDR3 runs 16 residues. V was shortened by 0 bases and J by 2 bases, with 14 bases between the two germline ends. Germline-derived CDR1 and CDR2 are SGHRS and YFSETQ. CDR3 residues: CASSLAGTGINTEAFF. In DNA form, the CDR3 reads TGCGCCAGCAGCTTGGCCGGTACAGGGATAAACACTGAAGCTTTCTTT.

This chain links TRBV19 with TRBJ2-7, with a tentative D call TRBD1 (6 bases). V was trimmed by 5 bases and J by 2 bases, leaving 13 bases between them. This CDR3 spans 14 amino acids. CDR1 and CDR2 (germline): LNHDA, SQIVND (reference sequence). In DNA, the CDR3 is TGTGCCAGTAGTGCCGGCTCAGGGGCCTACGAGCAGTACTTC. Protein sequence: CASSAGSGAYEQYF. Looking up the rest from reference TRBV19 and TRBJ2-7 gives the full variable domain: DGGITQSPKYLFRKEGQNVTLSCEQNLNHDAMYWYRQDPGQGLRLIYYSQIVNDFQKGDIAEGYSVSREKKESFPLTVTSAQKNPTAFYLCASSAGSGAYEQYFGPGTRLTVT.

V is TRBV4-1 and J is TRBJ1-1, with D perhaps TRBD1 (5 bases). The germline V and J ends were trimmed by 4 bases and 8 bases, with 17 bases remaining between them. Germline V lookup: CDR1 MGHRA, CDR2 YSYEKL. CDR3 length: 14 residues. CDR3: CASSRQGFWSEAFF. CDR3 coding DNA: TGCGCCAGCAGCCGCCAGGGTTTTTGGTCCGAAGCTTTCTTT.

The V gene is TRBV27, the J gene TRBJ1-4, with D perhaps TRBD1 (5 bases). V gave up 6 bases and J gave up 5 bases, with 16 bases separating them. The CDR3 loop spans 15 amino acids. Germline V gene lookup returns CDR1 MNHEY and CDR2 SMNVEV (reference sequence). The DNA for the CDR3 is TGTGCCAGCAGCCGCAGCGGGGGAGAGAATGAAAAACTGTTTTTT. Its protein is CASSRSGGENEKLFF.

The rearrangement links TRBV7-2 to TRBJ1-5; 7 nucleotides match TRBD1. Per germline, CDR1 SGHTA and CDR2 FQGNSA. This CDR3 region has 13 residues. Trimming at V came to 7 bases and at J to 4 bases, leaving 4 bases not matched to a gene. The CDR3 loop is CASTWTGNQPQHF. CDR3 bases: TGTGCCAGCACCTGGACAGGTAATCAGCCCCAGCATTTT.

CDR3 bases: TGCGCCAGCAGCCCGACAGGGGGCAGGCAGCCCCAGCATTTT. This codes for CASSPTGGRQPQHF. V gene TRBV5-1 combines with J gene TRBJ1-5; 10 positions agree with TRBD1. The CDR3 contains 14 residues. Germline values: CDR1 SGHRS, CDR2 YFSETQ. The ends lost 4 bases at V and 7 bases at J; junction bases unmatched: 5.

This chain's CDR3 is CASSQGHNQPQHF. CDR3 DNA: TGTGCCAGCAGCCAGGGACACAATCAGCCCCAGCATTTT. This chain uses TRBV6-5 with TRBJ1-5, with TRBD1 as a possible D gene (6 bases). The V gene's germline CDR1 is MNHEY and CDR2 SVGAGI. The CDR3 spans 13 residues. Trimming removed 6 bases at V and 3 bases at J, with 9 bases between.

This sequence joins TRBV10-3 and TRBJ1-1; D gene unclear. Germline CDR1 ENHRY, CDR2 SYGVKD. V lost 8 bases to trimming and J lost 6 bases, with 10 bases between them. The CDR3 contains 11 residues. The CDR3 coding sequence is TGTGCCATCTCCGCGGGGTCTGAAGCTTTCTTT. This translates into CAISAGSEAFF.

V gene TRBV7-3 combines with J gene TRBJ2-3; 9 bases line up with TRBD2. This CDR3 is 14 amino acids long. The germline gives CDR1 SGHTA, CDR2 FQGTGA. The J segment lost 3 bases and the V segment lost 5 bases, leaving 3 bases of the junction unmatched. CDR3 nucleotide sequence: TGTGCCAGCAGCCCGGGACTAGCTACAGATACGCAGTATTTT. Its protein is CASSPGLATDTQYF.

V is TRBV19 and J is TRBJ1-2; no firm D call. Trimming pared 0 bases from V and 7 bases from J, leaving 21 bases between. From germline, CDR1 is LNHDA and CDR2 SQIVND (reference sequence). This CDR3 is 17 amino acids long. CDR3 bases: TGTGCCAGTAGTATAGATCTATTCGGGGATACCTATTCTGGCTACACCTTC. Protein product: CASSIDLFGDTYSGYTF.

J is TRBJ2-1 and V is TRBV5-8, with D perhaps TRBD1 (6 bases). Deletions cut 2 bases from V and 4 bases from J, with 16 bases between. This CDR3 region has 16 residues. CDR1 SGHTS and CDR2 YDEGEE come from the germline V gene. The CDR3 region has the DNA TGTGCCAGCAGCTTTATCGGGACAACCCGTTACAATGAGCAGTTCTTC. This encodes CASSFIGTTRYNEQFF.

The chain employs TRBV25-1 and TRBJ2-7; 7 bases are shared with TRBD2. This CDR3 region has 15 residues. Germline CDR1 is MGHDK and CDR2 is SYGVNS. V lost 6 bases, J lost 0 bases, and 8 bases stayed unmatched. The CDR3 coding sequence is TGTGCCAGCAGCGGGGGGAGGGAGGACTCCTACGAGCAGTACTTC. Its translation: CASSGGREDSYEQYF.

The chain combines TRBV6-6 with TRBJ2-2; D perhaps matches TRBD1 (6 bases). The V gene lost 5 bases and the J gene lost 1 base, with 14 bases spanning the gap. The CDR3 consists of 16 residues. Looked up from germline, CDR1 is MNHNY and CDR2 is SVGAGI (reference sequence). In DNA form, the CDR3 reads TGTGCCAGCAGTGGCCTGGGGGCCATGAACACCGGGGAGCTGTTTTTT. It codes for CASSGLGAMNTGELFF.

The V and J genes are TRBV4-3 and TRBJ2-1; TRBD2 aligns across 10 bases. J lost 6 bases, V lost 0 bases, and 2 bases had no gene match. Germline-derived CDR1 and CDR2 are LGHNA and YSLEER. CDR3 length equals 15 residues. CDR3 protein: CASSQDSGRFNEQFF. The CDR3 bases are TGCGCCAGCAGCCAAGATAGCGGGAGGTTCAATGAGCAGTTCTTC.

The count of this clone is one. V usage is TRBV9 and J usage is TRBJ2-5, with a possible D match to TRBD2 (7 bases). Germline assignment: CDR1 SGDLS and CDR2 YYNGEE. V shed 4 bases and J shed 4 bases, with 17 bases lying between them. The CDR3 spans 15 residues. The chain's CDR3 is CASSQYNREGETQYF. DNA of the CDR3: TGTGCCAGCAGCCAATACAACAGGGAGGGAGAGACCCAGTACTTC. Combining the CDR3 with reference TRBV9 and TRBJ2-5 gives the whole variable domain DSGVTQTPKHLITATGQRVTLRCSPRSGDLSVYWYQQSLDQGLQFLIQYYNGEERAKGNILERFSAQQFPDLHSELNLSSLELGDSALYFCASSQYNREGETQYFGPGTRLLVL.

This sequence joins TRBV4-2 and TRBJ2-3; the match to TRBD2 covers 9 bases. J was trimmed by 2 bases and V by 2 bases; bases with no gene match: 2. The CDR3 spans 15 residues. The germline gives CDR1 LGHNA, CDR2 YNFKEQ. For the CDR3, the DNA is TGTGCCAGCAGCCAACTAGCGGGGCTCACAGATACGCAGTATTTT. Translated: CASSQLAGLTDTQYF.

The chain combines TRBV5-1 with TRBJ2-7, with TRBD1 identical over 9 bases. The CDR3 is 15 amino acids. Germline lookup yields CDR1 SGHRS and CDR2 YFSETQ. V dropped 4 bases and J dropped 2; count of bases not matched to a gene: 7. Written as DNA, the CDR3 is TGCGCCAGCAGCACGGCTACAGGGGGCCCCTACGAGCAGTACTTC. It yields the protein CASSTATGGPYEQYF.